Shown below are 29 T cell receptor beta chains from a single sample sequenced in a study of blood T cell repertoires in COVID-19. Sequencing was performed with immunoSEQ multiplex PCR; in TCRdb, only in-frame clones are kept and a portion is missing. The data show over 30,000 clones, with 88% seen just once and about 9.8% held by the top ten. What was sequenced was peripheral blood. The receptors were sampled from a human donor in a cohort sampled during active COVID-19.

Details on this clone: Its ends do not fully match the called genes, so a read error is possible. The chain links TRBV10-3 to TRBJ2-7; 7 bases are shared with TRBD2. CDR1 is ENHRY, CDR2 SYGVKD, per germline. There are 14 residues in the CDR3. CDR3 residues: CTISESGGSREQYF. CDR3 nucleotide sequence: TGTACCATCAGTGAGTCGGGGGGTTCCCGCGAGCAGTACTTC.

The CDR3 nucleotides are TGTGCCATCAGCAATCCGGGACAGGGAAACACTGAAGCTTTCTTT. Residues: CAISNPGQGNTEAFF. The chain uses TRBV10-3 and TRBJ1-1; 9 nucleotides line up with TRBD1. With 6 bases clipped from V and 2 bases from J, the junction kept 7 bases outside the gene matches. The CDR3 consists of 15 residues. Germline CDR1 ENHRY, CDR2 SYGVKD.

J is TRBJ1-1 and V is TRBV7-8, with 10 bases fitting TRBD1. CDR1 is SGHVS, CDR2 FQNEAQ, per germline. The CDR3 is 18 residues long. V lost 5 bases to trimming and J lost 0 bases; unmatched junction nucleotides: 12. CDR3: CASSNGTGERRMNTEAFF. In nucleotides, the CDR3 is TGTGCCAGCAGCAACGGGACAGGGGAGCGTCGGATGAACACTGAAGCTTTCTTT.

The chain joins TRBV5-1 to TRBJ2-1; D is undetermined. This CDR3 is built from 13 residues. Germline V gives CDR1 SGHRS, CDR2 YFSETQ. Trimming took 4 bases from V and 8 from J, leaving 13 bases between them. For the CDR3, the DNA is TGCGCCAGCAGCCCCGCTTCTCGAGATGAGCAGTTCTTC. As protein: CASSPASRDEQFF.

J is TRBJ2-3 and V is TRBV5-1, with D perhaps TRBD1 or TRBD2 (6 bases each). The V gene's germline CDR1 is SGHRS and CDR2 YFSETQ. This CDR3 spans 13 amino acids. Trimming cost V 4 bases and J 4 bases, with 10 bases left between them. The CDR3 nucleotides are TGCGCCAGCAGCCTGGAGGGGGCAGATACGCAGTATTTT. This sequence encodes CASSLEGADTQYF. Variable domain in full (rest from reference TRBV5-1 and TRBJ2-3): KAGVTQTPRYLIKTRGQQVTLSCSPISGHRSVSWYQQTPGQGLQFLFEYFSETQRNKGNFPGRFSGRQFSNSRSEMNVSTLELGDSALYLCASSLEGADTQYFGPGTRLTVL.

The genes are TRBV2 and TRBJ1-5, with D unresolved. V gave up 2 bases and J gave up 9 bases, with 17 bases separating them. This CDR3 spans 15 amino acids. Germline CDR1 is SNHLY and CDR2 is FYNNEI. The CDR3 nucleotides are TGTGCCAGCAGTGAATTGGAACCGACTTTAGGGCCCCAGCATTTT. This codes for CASSELEPTLGPQHF. The variable domain in full, completed from reference TRBV2 and TRBJ1-5, reads EPEVTQTPSHQVTQMGQEVILRCVPISNHLYFYWYRQILGQKVEFLVSFYNNEISEKSEIFDDQFSVERPDGSNFTLKIRSTKLEDSAMYFCASSELEPTLGPQHFGDGTRLSIL.

CDR3 region: CSAPGVVDYTF. DNA for the CDR3: TGCAGTGCTCCAGGGGTTGTGGATTACACCTTC. The chain uses TRBV20-1 and TRBJ1-2; TRBD1 is a possible D gene (6 bases). Trimming took off 5 bases at V and 11 bases at J, with 15 bases between the two ends. The V gene's germline CDR1 is DFQATT and CDR2 SNEGSKA (reference sequence). This CDR3 comprises 11 residues.

The V and J genes are TRBV6-5 and TRBJ1-1; D not resolved. The CDR3 totals 12 residues. The V gene lost 2 bases and the J gene lost 8 bases, with 9 bases spanning the gap. CDR1 MNHEY and CDR2 SVGAGI come from the germline V gene. The CDR3 DNA reads as TGTGCCAGCAGTTACAAGGGAGGGGAAGCTTTCTTT. This gives the protein CASSYKGGEAFF.

The V gene is TRBV11-3, the J gene TRBJ2-2, with TRBD1 matching 9 bases. The CDR3 has 16 amino acids. Germline V gene data show CDR1 as SGHNT and CDR2 as YENEEA. The V and J ends lost 5 bases and 6 bases, in that order; junction bases with no gene match: 10. The CDR3 nucleotides are TGTGCCAGCAGCCCTTGGACAGGGGAGCGCTCCGGGGAGCTGTTTTTT. Its protein is CASSPWTGERSGELFF.

The count of this clone is one. The chain joins TRBV7-8 to TRBJ1-4, with TRBD1 matching over 9 bases. The V gene end was trimmed by 5 bases and the J gene end by 8 bases; junction bases not matched to a gene: 6. Germline V lookup: CDR1 SGHVS, CDR2 FQNEAQ. The CDR3 length is 14 residues. CDR3 protein: CASSRGQGKEKLFF. The CDR3 nucleotides are TGTGCCAGCAGCCGGGGACAGGGAAAGGAAAAACTGTTTTTT. Together with reference TRBV7-8 and TRBJ1-4, the CDR3 gives the full variable domain: GAGVSQSPRYKVAKRGQDVALRCDPISGHVSLFWYQQALGQGPEFLTYFQNEAQLDKSGLPSDRFFAERPEGSVSTLKIQRTQQEDSAVYLCASSRGQGKEKLFFGSGTQLSVL.

The chain joins TRBV27 to TRBJ2-3; 8 bases align to TRBD2. Germline V gene lookup returns CDR1 MNHEY and CDR2 SMNVEV (reference sequence). J gave up 6 bases and V 11 bases, and 13 bases lay outside the gene matches. The CDR3 covers 14 residues. The CDR3 here is CAVSRRGGPDTQYF. CDR3 bases: TGTGCCGTCTCTCGCCGGGGGGGCCCGGATACGCAGTATTTT.

The chain is built from TRBV19 and TRBJ2-5; possible D gene TRBD1, 5 bases. Germline V gene data show CDR1 as LNHDA and CDR2 as SQIVND (reference sequence). V was clipped by 4 bases and J by 0 bases, with 15 bases between them. The CDR3 length is 16 residues. The CDR3 DNA reads TGTGCCAGTAGTAGAGGAGCAGGGTCGTACCAAGAGACCCAGTACTTC. Residues: CASSRGAGSYQETQYF.

This chain joins TRBV27 and TRBJ2-1; D may be TRBD2 (5 bases). The CDR3 totals 17 residues. From germline, CDR1 is MNHEY and CDR2 SMNVEV (reference sequence). The V and J ends lost 2 bases and 4 bases respectively, with 18 bases between them. The CDR3 bases are TGTGCCAGCAGTTTAGGGGTAGGACTGGTGGGTTACAATGAGCAGTTCTTC. It codes for CASSLGVGLVGYNEQFF.

V usage is TRBV19 and J usage is TRBJ2-2, with 8 bases that match TRBD2. Per the germline V gene, CDR1 is LNHDA and CDR2 is SQIVND (reference sequence). The CDR3 spans 14 residues. V shed 10 bases, J shed 3 bases, and the junction held 7 bases outside the gene matches. The CDR3 bases are TGTGCCACCAAGCGGGAGAGGGACACCGGGGAGCTGTTTTTT. Translation gives CATKRERDTGELFF. The full variable domain, in which reference TRBV19 and TRBJ2-2 provide the parts outside the CDR3, is DGGITQSPKYLFRKEGQNVTLSCEQNLNHDAMYWYRQDPGQGLRLIYYSQIVNDFQKGDIAEGYSVSREKKESFPLTVTSAQKNPTAFYLCATKRERDTGELFFGEGSRLTVL.

This chain uses TRBV3-1 (or the pseudogene TRBV3-2) with TRBJ2-4, with D uncertain. CDR1 and CDR2 (germline): LGHDT, YNNKEL (reference sequence). The CDR3 is made up of 14 amino acids. Trimming cost V 4 bases and J 0 bases, with 7 bases left between them. The CDR3 sequence is CASSRSIAKNIQYF. The CDR3 region has the DNA TGTGCCAGCAGCCGTAGTATAGCCAAAAACATTCAGTACTTC.

The chain recombines TRBV4-3 with TRBJ2-7; the match to TRBD2 covers 7 bases. Germline V gene lookup returns CDR1 LGHNA and CDR2 YSLEER. The V segment lost 1 base and the J segment 3 bases; nucleotides outside the gene matches: 6. The CDR3 spans 15 residues. CDR3 sequence reads: CASSQGLGGSYEQYF. CDR3 nucleotides: TGCGCCAGCAGCCAAGGTCTGGGGGGGAGCTACGAGCAGTACTTC.

The sample holds a few counts of this clone. The gene calls are TRBV2 and TRBJ1-3, with TRBD1 identical over 8 bases. CDR3 length equals 16 residues. V was pared by 6 bases and J by 4 bases, with 11 bases of the junction left unmatched. The V gene's germline CDR1 is SNHLY and CDR2 FYNNEI. The CDR3, as DNA: TGTGCCAGCAGGGATTGGCAGGGGGCCGCAGGAAACACCATATATTTT. It translates to CASRDWQGAAGNTIYF.

The chain couples TRBV7-2 to TRBJ2-6, with TRBD2 matching over 7 bases. The CDR3 is 19 amino acids. Germline CDR1 reads SGHTA; CDR2 reads FQGNSA. Losses at the gene ends were 0 bases for V and 1 base for J; bases not matched to a gene: 9. This chain's CDR3 is CASSLAPGLRLSGANVLTF. Written as DNA, the CDR3 is TGTGCCAGCAGCTTAGCTCCGGGACTAAGACTTTCTGGGGCCAACGTCCTGACTTTC.

The rearrangement uses TRBV7-9 and TRBJ2-4; D perhaps matches TRBD1 (6 bases). This CDR3 has 17 amino acids. CDR1 is SEHNR and CDR2 is FQNEAQ in the germline V gene (reference sequence). The V end was cut by 4 bases, the J end by 2 bases, with 18 bases between. The CDR3 loop is CASSSIGTPGPKNIQYF. The CDR3 DNA follows: TGTGCCAGCAGCTCGATTGGGACACCGGGACCCAAAAACATTCAGTACTTC.

The table lists this clone with a few counts. The chain employs TRBV5-1 and TRBJ1-1; D gene unclear. The V end was cut by 0 bases, the J end by 8 bases, with 11 bases between. Germline V lookup: CDR1 SGHRS, CDR2 YFSETQ. The CDR3 contains 13 residues. The DNA for the CDR3 is TGCGCCAGCAGCTTGGGGGGAGACCGGGAAGCTTTCTTT. Its protein product is CASSLGGDREAFF.

The chain joins TRBV6-5 to TRBJ2-7, with TRBD1 identical over 9 bases. Germline CDR1 MNHEY, CDR2 SVGAGI. This CDR3 comprises 14 residues. V dropped 4 bases and J dropped 2; count of bases not matched to a gene: 3. As DNA, the CDR3 is TGTGCCAGCAGTTGGGGACAGGGAACCTACGAGCAGTACTTC. The encoded protein is CASSWGQGTYEQYF.

J is TRBJ1-6 and V is TRBV5-1; 10 nucleotides align to TRBD1. Germline V gene lookup returns CDR1 SGHRS and CDR2 YFSETQ. CDR3 size: 17 residues. The V segment lost 1 base and the J segment 9 bases; nucleotides outside the gene matches: 10. For the CDR3, the DNA is TGCGCCAGCAGCTTGATGTTACTCGGGACAGGGGCTTCACCCCTCCACTTT. This translates into CASSLMLLGTGASPLHF.

The chain links TRBV3-1 (or the pseudogene TRBV3-2) to TRBJ2-2; no definite D call. Germline CDR1 LGHDT, CDR2 YNNKEL (reference sequence). The CDR3 is made up of 18 amino acids. V lost 4 bases, J lost 3 bases, and 21 bases lay in between. CDR3 DNA: TGTGCCAGCAGCCGCTTATCTGGGCAACCTTGGGACACCGGGGAGCTGTTTTTT. Its translation: CASSRLSGQPWDTGELFF.

The chain recombines TRBV3-1 (or the pseudogene TRBV3-2) with TRBJ1-1; D is perhaps TRBD1 (6 bases). Trimming took off 1 base at V and 11 bases at J, with 8 bases between the two ends. Germline CDR1 and CDR2: LGHDT and YNNKEL (reference sequence). CDR3 length equals 11 residues. For the CDR3, the DNA is TGTGCCAGCAGCCAAGGACAGGAGGCTTTCTTT. This codes for CASSQGQEAFF.

CDR3: CASSPRPGLAGVTQETQYF. The CDR3 DNA follows: TGTGCCAGCAGCCCACGCCCCGGACTAGCGGGGGTCACCCAAGAGACCCAGTACTTC. The gene calls are TRBV4-2 and TRBJ2-5, with 13 bases lining up with TRBD2. This CDR3 comprises 19 residues. The junction had 12 bases not matched to a gene; V was cut back by 4 bases and J by 1 base. Germline CDR1 and CDR2: LGHNA and YNFKEQ.

There are a few counts of this clone. The chain is built from TRBV6-2 or TRBV6-3 and TRBJ2-1; 9 nucleotides agree with TRBD2. The CDR3 consists of 17 residues. Germline V gene data show CDR1 as MNHEY and CDR2 as SVGEGT. The V segment lost 0 bases and the J segment 7 bases; nucleotides outside the gene matches: 10. The CDR3 here is CASSYSIGGGARNEQFF. DNA for the CDR3: TGTGCCAGCAGTTACTCGATCGGCGGGGGGGCCAGGAATGAGCAGTTCTTC.

The table lists this clone with a count of one. The chain joins TRBV5-1 to TRBJ1-4, with D tentatively TRBD1 (5 bases). This CDR3 contains 14 residues. Germline CDR1 reads SGHRS; CDR2 reads YFSETQ. Trimming took 6 bases from V and 0 from J, leaving 9 bases between them. The CDR3 DNA sequence: TGCGCCAGCAAGACAGAAACAACTAATGAAAAACTGTTTTTT. It specifies CASKTETTNEKLFF.

This chain uses TRBV28 with TRBJ1-6; D is possibly TRBD1 (5 bases). The CDR3 runs to 14 residues. CDR1 is MDHEN, CDR2 SYDVKM, per germline. Trimming stripped 2 bases from V and 10 bases from J, with 12 bases between. CDR3 residues: CASSLVQGNSPLHF. The DNA for the CDR3 is TGTGCCAGCAGTTTAGTCCAGGGTAACTCACCCCTCCACTTT.

V is TRBV28 and J is TRBJ2-7; a possible D gene is TRBD2 (5 bases). The ends were cut back, 3 bases at V and 4 bases at J, with 13 bases in the middle. The germline gives CDR1 MDHEN, CDR2 SYDVKM. The CDR3 spans 14 residues. The CDR3 nucleotides are TGTGCCAGCAGTTTTTTCCGGGATACGTACGAGCAGTACTTC. This encodes CASSFFRDTYEQYF.